This is a list of T cell receptor beta chains from one sample in a study of lymphopenia after photon versus proton radiotherapy. Produced via immunoSEQ multiplex PCR; TCRdb's table is partial and in-frame only. The data show 150,000 to 200,000 clones, less than 90% seen once. The specimen was peripheral blood, collected from a patient treated with photon-based radiotherapy. These receptors all stem from a middle-aged man with gastric cancer. Each CDR3 is given with its conserved first and last residue. D genes are given only for firm matches. Clone sizes are given selectively: once, few, many, or a class where the clone is expanded.

v_call	clone_size	j_call	d_call	cdr3_aa	cdr3_nt
TRBV7-9	few	TRBJ1-2	.	CASSLADNYGYTF	TGTGCCAGCAGCTTAGCTGACAACTATGGCTACACCTTC
TRBV18	.	TRBJ1-5	TRBD1	CASSRSGQSNQPQHF	TGTGCCAGCTCACGCTCGGGACAGAGCAATCAGCCCCAGCATTTT
TRBV6-1	.	TRBJ1-3	.	CASRSTISGNTIYF	TGTGCCAGCAGATCGACCATCTCTGGAAACACCATATATTTT
TRBV4-1	.	TRBJ2-3	TRBD2	CASRPSGNTDTQYF	TGCGCCAGCAGACCTAGCGGCAACACAGATACGCAGTATTTT
TRBV30	.	TRBJ1-1	.	CAWRAQGYTEAFF	TGTGCCTGGAGAGCGCAGGGTTACACTGAAGCTTTCTTT
TRBV18	.	TRBJ2-2	.	CASSWETGELFF	TGTGCCAGCTCGTGGGAAACCGGGGAGCTGTTTTTT
TRBV30	.	TRBJ2-5	TRBD1	CAWSTGGQGRETQYF	TGTGCCTGGAGTACCGGGGGACAGGGCAGGGAGACCCAGTACTTC
TRBV11-3	.	TRBJ2-3	TRBD1	CASSRTGLSTDTQYF	TGTGCCAGCAGCCGGACAGGCCTTTCCACAGATACGCAGTATTTT
TRBV18	.	TRBJ1-2	TRBD1	CASSLSRQGRNYGYTF	TGTGCCAGCTCACTTTCTCGACAGGGTCGGAACTATGGCTACACCTTC
TRBV4-2	.	TRBJ1-5	.	CASSSEKGGHQPQHF	TGTGCCAGCAGCTCGGAGAAGGGGGGCCATCAGCCCCAGCATTTT
TRBV7-2	.	TRBJ2-1	.	CASSLDSSYNEQFF	TGTGCCAGCAGCTTAGATAGCTCCTACAATGAGCAGTTCTTC
TRBV6-1	.	TRBJ2-5	TRBD1	CASGVRTGGETQYF	TGTGCCAGCGGGGTAAGGACAGGGGGAGAGACCCAGTACTTC
TRBV5-5	.	TRBJ2-7	TRBD1	CASSFQPGGYEQYF	TGTGCCAGCAGCTTCCAACCAGGGGGCTACGAGCAGTACTTC
TRBV18	.	TRBJ1-1	TRBD1	CASSNQGGGGTEAFF	TGTGCCAGCTCAAATCAAGGGGGCGGGGGCACTGAAGCTTTCTTT
TRBV28	.	TRBJ2-3	.	CASSWDTQYF	TGTGCCAGCAGTTGGGATACGCAGTATTTT
TRBV5-4	.	TRBJ2-2	TRBD2	CASRLGLAVNTGELFF	TGTGCCAGCAGACTTGGACTAGCGGTGAACACCGGGGAGCTGTTTTTT
TRBV2	.	TRBJ2-7	TRBD2	CASTVERENEQYF	TGTGCCAGCACGGTGGAGCGGGAAAACGAGCAGTACTTC
TRBV7-2	.	TRBJ2-2	.	CASSLVYTGELFF	TGTGCCAGCAGCCTCGTATACACCGGGGAGCTGTTTTTT
TRBV9	.	TRBJ2-5	.	CASSVGNRPFEEETQYF	TGTGCCAGCAGCGTAGGTAACAGGCCTTTCGAGGAGGAGACCCAGTACTTC
TRBV7-8	.	TRBJ1-3	.	CASRQDRIKTGNTIYF	TGTGCCAGCAGACAAGACCGGATCAAAACTGGAAACACCATATATTTT